The rows below give T cell receptor beta chains drawn from one sample of a study of cytotoxic CD8 clonotypes in ibrutinib-treated CLL. Using immunoSEQ multiplex PCR, the repertoire was profiled, and TCRdb retains in-frame clones only, with some absent. Of approximately 100,000 clones listed, approximately 58% were seen once; the top ten hold about 40%. The sequencing used PBMCs, collected after 24 months of ibrutinib treatment. The receptors were sampled from a human donor with chronic lymphocytic leukemia. CDR3s include the opening cysteine and the closing phenylalanine or tryptophan. Each record gives: V gene, D gene, J gene, clone size, CDR3 protein, CDR3 DNA. D genes are given only for firm matches. Clone size is shown for a subset of rows, as once, few, many or a class of expanded clone.

V gene: TRBV6-1; D gene: .; J gene: TRBJ2-7; clone size: .; CDR3 protein: CASSDKSFGIYEQYF; CDR3 DNA: TGTGCCAGCAGTGATAAGTCCTTTGGAATTTACGAGCAGTACTTC
V gene: TRBV27; D gene: .; J gene: TRBJ2-6; clone size: few; CDR3 protein: CASSASGANVLTF; CDR3 DNA: TGTGCCAGCTCCGCCTCTGGGGCCAACGTCCTGACTTTC
V gene: TRBV11-3; D gene: .; J gene: TRBJ2-7; clone size: few; CDR3 protein: CASSLDGTSIYEQYF; CDR3 DNA: TGTGCCAGCAGCTTAGATGGGACTTCTATCTACGAGCAGTACTTC
V gene: TRBV7-9; D gene: .; J gene: TRBJ2-7; clone size: .; CDR3 protein: CASSLEQGGGEQYF; CDR3 DNA: TGTGCCAGCAGCTTAGAACAGGGGGGGGGCGAGCAGTACTTC
V gene: TRBV4-1; D gene: .; J gene: TRBJ2-1; clone size: .; CDR3 protein: CASSLTGRYNEQFF; CDR3 DNA: TGCGCCAGCAGCCTGACAGGACGCTACAATGAGCAGTTCTTC
V gene: TRBV30; D gene: TRBD1; J gene: TRBJ1-5; clone size: .; CDR3 protein: CAWALNRGRWQPQHF; CDR3 DNA: TGTGCCTGGGCACTAAACAGGGGGCGCTGGCAGCCCCAGCATTTT
V gene: TRBV29-1; D gene: .; J gene: TRBJ1-4; clone size: .; CDR3 protein: CSVEGSGVDEKLFF; CDR3 DNA: TGCAGCGTTGAAGGGTCGGGTGTAGATGAAAAACTGTTTTTT
V gene: TRBV28; D gene: TRBD1; J gene: TRBJ2-7; clone size: .; CDR3 protein: CASSSGQLSEQYF; CDR3 DNA: TGTGCCAGCAGTTCGGGACAGCTCAGCGAGCAGTACTTC
V gene: TRBV4-3; D gene: TRBD2; J gene: TRBJ2-1; clone size: .; CDR3 protein: CASSQGLAEGFREQFF; CDR3 DNA: TGCGCCAGCAGCCAAGGACTAGCAGAGGGGTTTCGTGAGCAGTTCTTC
V gene: TRBV7-3; D gene: .; J gene: TRBJ1-6; clone size: .; CDR3 protein: CASSLLGGNSPLHF; CDR3 DNA: TGTGCCAGCAGCTTACTGGGGGGGAATTCACCCCTCCACTTT
V gene: TRBV2; D gene: .; J gene: TRBJ1-5; clone size: .; CDR3 protein: CASNVETDSPQHF; CDR3 DNA: TGTGCCAGCAATGTAGAAACTGACTCGCCCCAGCATTTT
V gene: TRBV7-3; D gene: .; J gene: TRBJ2-7; clone size: many; CDR3 protein: CASSLTSGSYEQYF; CDR3 DNA: TGTGCCAGCAGCTTAACTAGCGGAAGCTACGAGCAGTACTTC
V gene: TRBV7-8; D gene: .; J gene: TRBJ2-7; clone size: .; CDR3 protein: CASSVLSGPSYEQYF; CDR3 DNA: TGTGCCAGCAGCGTCCTTTCGGGGCCCTCCTACGAGCAGTACTTC
V gene: TRBV11-2; D gene: .; J gene: TRBJ1-2; clone size: .; CDR3 protein: CASSLDSSAAGSGYTF; CDR3 DNA: TGTGCCAGCAGCTTAGATTCTTCGGCGGCAGGAAGCGGCTACACCTTC
V gene: TRBV10-3; D gene: TRBD2; J gene: TRBJ2-3; clone size: .; CDR3 protein: CAISESELAERHTQYF; CDR3 DNA: TGTGCCATCAGTGAGTCGGAACTAGCGGAACGACATACGCAGTATTTT
V gene: TRBV18; D gene: .; J gene: TRBJ1-2; clone size: few; CDR3 protein: CASSLGRTNYGYTF; CDR3 DNA: TGTGCCAGCTCACTTGGGCGTACTAACTATGGCTACACCTTC
V gene: TRBV18; D gene: TRBD2; J gene: TRBJ2-5; clone size: .; CDR3 protein: CASSTGLAGDVEETQYF; CDR3 DNA: TGTGCCAGCTCCACCGGGCTAGCGGGGGATGTGGAAGAGACCCAGTACTTC
V gene: TRBV11-1; D gene: TRBD1; J gene: TRBJ2-4; clone size: .; CDR3 protein: CASSLGPRTGAYF; CDR3 DNA: TGTGCCAGCAGCTTAGGCCCTCGGACAGGGGCGTACTTC
V gene: TRBV7-9; D gene: TRBD1; J gene: TRBJ2-7; clone size: .; CDR3 protein: CASSPRGGIEQYF; CDR3 DNA: TGTGCCAGCAGCCCCAGAGGGGGCATCGAGCAGTACTTC
V gene: TRBV6-1; D gene: .; J gene: TRBJ1-2; clone size: .; CDR3 protein: CASINRVTNYGYTF; CDR3 DNA: TGTGCCAGCATTAACAGGGTTACTAACTATGGCTACACCTTC
V gene: TRBV6-1; D gene: .; J gene: TRBJ2-5; clone size: .; CDR3 protein: CASNFRRGGETQYF; CDR3 DNA: TGTGCCAGCAATTTCCGACGGGGAGGCGAGACCCAGTACTTC
V gene: TRBV28; D gene: .; J gene: TRBJ2-7; clone size: few; CDR3 protein: CASSPLVSSYEQYF; CDR3 DNA: TGTGCCAGCAGCCCTCTCGTGAGCTCCTACGAGCAGTACTTC
V gene: TRBV30; D gene: TRBD1; J gene: TRBJ1-1; clone size: .; CDR3 protein: CAWRLRWQGGVGTEAFF; CDR3 DNA: TGTGCCTGGAGGCTACGCTGGCAGGGGGGCGTCGGCACTGAAGCTTTCTTT
V gene: TRBV6-5; D gene: .; J gene: TRBJ2-7; clone size: .; CDR3 protein: CASREGAYEQYF; CDR3 DNA: TGTGCCAGCAGGGAGGGGGCCTACGAGCAGTACTTC
V gene: TRBV29-1; D gene: TRBD2; J gene: TRBJ2-3; clone size: .; CDR3 protein: CSVEDPRAGGGDTQYF; CDR3 DNA: TGCAGCGTTGAAGATCCTCGTGCGGGGGGGGGCGATACGCAGTATTTT
V gene: TRBV5-6; D gene: .; J gene: TRBJ1-2; clone size: .; CDR3 protein: CASSLDPSGGYTF; CDR3 DNA: TGTGCCAGCAGCTTAGACCCCTCAGGTGGCTACACCTTC
V gene: TRBV5-5; D gene: .; J gene: TRBJ1-2; clone size: few; CDR3 protein: CASTREGGGRGYTF; CDR3 DNA: TGTGCCAGCACCCGCGAGGGCGGCGGACGTGGCTACACCTTC